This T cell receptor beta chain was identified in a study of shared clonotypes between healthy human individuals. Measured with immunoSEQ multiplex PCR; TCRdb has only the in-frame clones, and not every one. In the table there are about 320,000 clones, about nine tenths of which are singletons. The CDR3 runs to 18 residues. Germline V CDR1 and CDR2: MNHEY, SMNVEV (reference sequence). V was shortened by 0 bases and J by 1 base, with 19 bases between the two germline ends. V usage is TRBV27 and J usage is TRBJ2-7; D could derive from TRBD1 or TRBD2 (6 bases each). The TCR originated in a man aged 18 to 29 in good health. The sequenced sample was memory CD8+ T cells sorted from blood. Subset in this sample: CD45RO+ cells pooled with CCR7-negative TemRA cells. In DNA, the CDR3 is TGTGCCAGCAGTTTATCTCCGGTTTGGGGGGCTAGTTCCTACGAGCAGTACTTC. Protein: CASSLSPVWGASSYEQYF.